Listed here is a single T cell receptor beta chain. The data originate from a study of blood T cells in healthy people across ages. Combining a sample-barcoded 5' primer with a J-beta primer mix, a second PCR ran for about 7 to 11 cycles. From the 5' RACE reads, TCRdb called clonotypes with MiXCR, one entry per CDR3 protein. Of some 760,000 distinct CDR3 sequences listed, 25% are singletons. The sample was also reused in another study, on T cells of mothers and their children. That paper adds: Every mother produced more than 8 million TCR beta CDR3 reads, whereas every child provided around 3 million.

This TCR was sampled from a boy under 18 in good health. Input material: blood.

CDR3 nucleotide sequence: TGCAGCGCTCAAGGCGGCGGGGTCCTAGAGACCCAGTACTTC. This sequence encodes CSAQGGGVLETQYF. The V and J genes are TRBV29-1 and TRBJ2-5, with D possibly matching TRBD2 (6 bases). The CDR3 runs 14 residues. CDR1 SQVTM and CDR2 ANQGSEA come from the germline V gene. V lost 7 bases and J lost 4, with 19 bases in between.